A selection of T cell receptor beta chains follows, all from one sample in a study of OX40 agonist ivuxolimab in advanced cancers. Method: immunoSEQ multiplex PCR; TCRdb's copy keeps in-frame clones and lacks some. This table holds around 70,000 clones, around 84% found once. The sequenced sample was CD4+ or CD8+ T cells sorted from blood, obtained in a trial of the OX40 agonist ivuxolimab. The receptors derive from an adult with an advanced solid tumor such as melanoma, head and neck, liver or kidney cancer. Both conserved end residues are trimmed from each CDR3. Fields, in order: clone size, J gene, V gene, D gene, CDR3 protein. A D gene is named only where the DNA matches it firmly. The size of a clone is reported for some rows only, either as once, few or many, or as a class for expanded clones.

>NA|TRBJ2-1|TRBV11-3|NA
ASKRQSSSEEQF
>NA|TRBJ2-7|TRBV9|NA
ASSVGGSEVYEQY
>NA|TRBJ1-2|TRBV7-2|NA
ASSPGSDRTYT
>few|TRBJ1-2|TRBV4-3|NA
ASSQKREVYGYT
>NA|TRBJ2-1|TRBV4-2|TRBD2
ASSQFGTSGSTGYNEQF
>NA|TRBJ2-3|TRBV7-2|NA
ASRRSTDTQY
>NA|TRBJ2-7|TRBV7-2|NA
ASSLDRYSYEQY
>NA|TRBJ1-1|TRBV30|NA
AWSDRLYTEAF
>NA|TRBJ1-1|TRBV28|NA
ASSFNRNTEAF
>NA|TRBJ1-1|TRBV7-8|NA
ASSLAGGGNTEAF
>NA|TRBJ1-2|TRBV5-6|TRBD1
ASSFRQGASYGYT
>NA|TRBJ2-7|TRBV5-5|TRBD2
ASSPTGTSGSHEQY
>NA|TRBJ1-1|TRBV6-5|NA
ASSPGQARISEAF
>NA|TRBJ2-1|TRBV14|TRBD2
ASSQVWASGPNEQF
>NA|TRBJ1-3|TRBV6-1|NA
ASTPTPGNTIY
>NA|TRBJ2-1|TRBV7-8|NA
ASSLAGLGMSHEQF
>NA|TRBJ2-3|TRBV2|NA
ASSVTDTQY
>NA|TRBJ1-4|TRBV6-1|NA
ASSAGDGEKLF
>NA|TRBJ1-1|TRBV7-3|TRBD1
ASSQGGTEAF
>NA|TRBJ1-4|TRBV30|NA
AWSDLGTNEKLF
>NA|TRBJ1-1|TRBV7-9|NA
ASSLVTITEAF
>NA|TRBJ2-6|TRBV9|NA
ASSVGSSGANVLT
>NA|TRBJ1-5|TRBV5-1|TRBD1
ASSSEPGQNQPQH
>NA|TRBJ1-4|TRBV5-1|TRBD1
ASSPGQGPNEKLF
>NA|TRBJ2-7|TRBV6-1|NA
ASIFGGGSYEQY
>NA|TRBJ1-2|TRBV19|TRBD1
ASTHGGTGDYGYT
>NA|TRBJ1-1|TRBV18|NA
ASSPGSGSTEAF
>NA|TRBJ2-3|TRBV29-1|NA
SVAGFSTDTQY
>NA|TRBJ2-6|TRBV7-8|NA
ASSLARWGSGANVLT
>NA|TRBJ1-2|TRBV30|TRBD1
AWRAGTGGYT
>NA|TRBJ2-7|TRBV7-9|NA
ASSLAPGGMY
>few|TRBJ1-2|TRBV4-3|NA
ASSQDVGGNYGYT
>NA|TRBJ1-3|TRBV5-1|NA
ASSSSGDSGNTIY
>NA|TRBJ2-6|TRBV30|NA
AWSEERISGANVLT
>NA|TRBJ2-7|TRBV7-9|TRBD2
ASSLGLAGGLSYEQY
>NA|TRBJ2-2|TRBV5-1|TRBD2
ASSLASGVGTGELF
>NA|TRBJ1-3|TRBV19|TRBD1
ASSMEGQSGNTIY
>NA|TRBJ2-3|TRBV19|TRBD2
ASSTTSGSTDTQY
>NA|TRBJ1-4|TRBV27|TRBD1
ASSPRQGSEKLF
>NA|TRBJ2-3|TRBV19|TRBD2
ASSYSSGDTDTQY
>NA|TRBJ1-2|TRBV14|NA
ASSPRENNYGYT
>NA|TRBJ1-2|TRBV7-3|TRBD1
ASSPNRGGNYGYT
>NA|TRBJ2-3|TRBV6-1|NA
ASSALFRDSTDTQY
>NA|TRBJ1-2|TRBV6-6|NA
ASSKGEGGYT
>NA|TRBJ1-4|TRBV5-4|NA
ASSLKGEGGKLF
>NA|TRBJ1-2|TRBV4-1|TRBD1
ASSLRYTGEPYGYT
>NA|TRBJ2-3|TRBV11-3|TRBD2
ASSLTAGADTQY
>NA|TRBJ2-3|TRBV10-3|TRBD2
AISELAGSTDTQY
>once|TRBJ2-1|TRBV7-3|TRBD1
ASSPQQGQGYEQF
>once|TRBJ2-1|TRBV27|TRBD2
ASRPRVGRVSDEQF
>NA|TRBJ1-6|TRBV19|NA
ASSIGRQYGSPLH
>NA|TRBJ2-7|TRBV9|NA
ASSVSGREQY
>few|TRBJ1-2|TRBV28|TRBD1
ASSGQGAHYGYT
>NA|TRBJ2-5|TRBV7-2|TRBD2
ASSPRLAVVQETQY
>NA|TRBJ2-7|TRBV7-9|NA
ASIREVGTGTYEQY
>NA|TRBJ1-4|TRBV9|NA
ASSVGRQDRRSYNEKLF
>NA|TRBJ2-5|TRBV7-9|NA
ASSLLGTETQY
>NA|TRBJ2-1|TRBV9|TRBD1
ASSVDGTGGTWQF